These 27 T cell receptor beta chains share one sample of origin, sequenced in a study of radiation and T cells in renal cell carcinoma. Generated by immunoSEQ multiplex PCR, the TCRdb table keeps only in-frame clones and is missing some. The profile shows about 90,000 clones, roughly 82% of them singletons. Noted time point: blood 4 weeks post-SBRT, at nephrectomy. This sample's treatment: 15 Gy SBRT to primary tumor, nephrectomy 4 weeks later. Sequences were derived from blood, sampled from a patient whose treatment included radiotherapy and nephrectomy. The receptor source for this set is a man in his fifties or sixties with renal cell carcinoma.

DNA of the CDR3: TGTGCCAGCAGTCCCCGTATTAGTGAGCGAAAACTGTTTTTT. It translates to CASSPRISERKLFF. V and J are TRBV6-5 and TRBJ1-4; no reliable D call. Germline V CDR1 and CDR2: MNHEY, SVGAGI. The CDR3 is 14 residues long. Trimming took 5 bases from V and 10 from J, leaving 17 bases between them.

This clone was picked up one time. The chain recombines TRBV19 with TRBJ1-1; D is ambiguous. This CDR3 region has 13 residues. Germline V gene lookup returns CDR1 LNHDA and CDR2 SQIVND (reference sequence). Trimming took 1 base from V and 5 from J, leaving 8 bases between them. CDR3 DNA sequence: TGTGCCAGTAGTATAGTCGAGAGGACTGAAGCTTTCTTT. Its translation: CASSIVERTEAFF.

V usage is TRBV29-1 and J usage is TRBJ2-6, with TRBD1 identical over 9 bases. CDR1 and CDR2 (germline): SQVTM, ANQGSEA. CDR3 length: 15 amino acids. V shed 4 bases, J shed 0 bases, and the junction held 1 base outside the gene matches. In DNA, the CDR3 is TGCAGCGTTGCGGGACAGGGCTCTGGGGCCAACGTCCTGACTTTC. It translates to CSVAGQGSGANVLTF.

This chain links TRBV5-1 with TRBJ1-2, with 8 bases fitting TRBD1. CDR1 is SGHRS and CDR2 is YFSETQ in the germline V gene. The CDR3 covers 17 residues. After removal of 0 bases from V and 0 bases from J, the junction contained 7 bases not matched to a gene. CDR3 residues: CASSLVGQGEANYGYTF. The CDR3 DNA reads TGCGCCAGCAGCTTGGTCGGACAGGGAGAGGCTAACTATGGCTACACCTTC.

The V gene is TRBV4-1, the J gene TRBJ2-5; D perhaps matches TRBD2 (6 bases). Germline loops: CDR1 MGHRA, CDR2 YSYEKL. This CDR3 has 15 amino acids. V was shortened by 4 bases and J by 4 bases, with 16 bases between the two germline ends. CDR3 in amino acids: CASSPQRRESETQYF. The CDR3 nucleotides are TGCGCCAGCAGCCCTCAAAGACGGGAGTCAGAGACCCAGTACTTC.

This chain connects TRBV5-8 to TRBJ1-2; D is unclear. Trimming shortened V by 4 bases and J by 5 bases, and 15 bases separated the two germline ends. CDR3 length equals 14 residues. Per germline, CDR1 SGHTS and CDR2 YDEGEE. The CDR3 DNA reads as TGTGCCAGCAGCATTATTCCAGGAACTTATGGCTACACCTTC. Encoded protein: CASSIIPGTYGYTF.

The chain is built from TRBV6-5 and TRBJ2-1; TRBD2 aligns across 9 bases. V was clipped by 0 bases and J by 9 bases; unmatched bases: 3. The V gene's germline CDR1 is MNHEY and CDR2 SVGAGI. The CDR3 covers 14 residues. The CDR3 is CASSYSGLASEQFF. DNA of the CDR3: TGTGCCAGCAGTTACTCGGGACTAGCCAGTGAGCAGTTCTTC.

The rearrangement uses TRBV10-2 and TRBJ1-1; 8 nucleotides agree with TRBD1. The CDR3 has 14 amino acids. The germline V gene encodes CDR1 WSHSY and CDR2 SAAADI. V was clipped by 5 bases and J by 4 bases; unmatched bases: 6. The CDR3: CASSLPGQVTEAFF. The DNA for the CDR3 is TGCGCCAGCAGTTTACCGGGACAGGTCACTGAAGCTTTCTTT.

CDR3 sequence: CASSLDGGTVRQYF. The CDR3 DNA sequence: TGTGCCAGCAGCTTAGACGGGGGGACGGTTCGGCAGTACTTC. V is TRBV7-2 and J is TRBJ2-5; 7 bases align to TRBD2. CDR3 size: 14 residues. Germline-derived CDR1 and CDR2 are SGHTA and FQGNSA. J was trimmed by 11 bases and V by 1 base; bases with no gene match: 10.

The rearrangement uses TRBV4-1 and TRBJ2-2, with 10 bases that match TRBD2. Germline CDR1 is MGHRA and CDR2 is YSYEKL. The ends lost 1 base at V and 1 base at J; junction bases unmatched: 9. The CDR3 has 19 residues. DNA of the CDR3: TGCGCCAGCAGCCAAGTTGGGCACGGACTAGCGGTGAACACCGGGGAGCTGTTTTTT. Amino acids: CASSQVGHGLAVNTGELFF.

This chain connects TRBV7-2 to TRBJ1-6; D is uncertain. Germline values: CDR1 SGHTA, CDR2 FQGNSA. Trimming cost V 0 bases and J 7 bases, with 10 bases left between them. CDR3 length: 15 amino acids. CDR3 loop: CASSLAGPPNSPLHF. The DNA of the CDR3 is TGTGCCAGCAGCTTAGCCGGGCCCCCGAATTCACCCCTCCACTTT.

The chain recombines TRBV4-3 with TRBJ2-7; no clear D gene. V gave up 0 bases and J gave up 10 bases, with 13 bases separating them. The length of the CDR3 is 13 residues. Germline-derived CDR1 and CDR2 are LGHNA and YSLEER. The CDR3 region has the DNA TGCGCCAGCAGCCAAGAGGGTGGGCTGAACCAGTACTTC. Translated: CASSQEGGLNQYF.

In this sample, this clone turned up once. The rearrangement links TRBV27 to TRBJ2-3, with a tentative D call TRBD1 (7 bases). Germline CDR1 MNHEY, CDR2 SMNVEV (reference sequence). The CDR3 sequence is 16 residues long. V was trimmed by 0 bases and J by 3 bases, leaving 13 bases between them. CDR3 coding DNA: TGTGCCAGCAGTTTATCTCGCGGGACAGCTACAGATACGCAGTATTTT. Encoded protein: CASSLSRGTATDTQYF.

The gene calls are TRBV19 and TRBJ2-7; the match to TRBD2 covers 7 bases. This CDR3 spans 15 amino acids. V shed 4 bases, J shed 2 bases, and the junction held 8 bases outside the gene matches. The germline gives CDR1 LNHDA, CDR2 SQIVND (reference sequence). CDR3 residues: CASSKARGGAYEQYF. The CDR3 coding sequence is TGTGCCAGTAGTAAGGCTCGGGGAGGGGCCTACGAGCAGTACTTC. Looking up the rest from reference TRBV19 and TRBJ2-7 gives the full variable domain: DGGITQSPKYLFRKEGQNVTLSCEQNLNHDAMYWYRQDPGQGLRLIYYSQIVNDFQKGDIAEGYSVSREKKESFPLTVTSAQKNPTAFYLCASSKARGGAYEQYFGPGTRLTVT.

The rearrangement joins TRBV7-8 to TRBJ2-2; D is undetermined. V gave up 6 bases and J gave up 2 bases, with 10 bases separating them. The V gene's germline CDR1 is SGHVS and CDR2 FQNEAQ. This CDR3 has 14 amino acids. The CDR3 protein is CASRSGPNTGELFF. CDR3 nucleotides: TGTGCCAGCAGATCGGGCCCCAACACCGGGGAGCTGTTTTTT.

The chain has TRBV18 and TRBJ2-1, with 8 nucleotides matching TRBD2. With 4 bases clipped from V and 6 bases from J, the junction kept 17 bases outside the gene matches. The CDR3 extends over 18 amino acids. Germline values: CDR1 KGHSH, CDR2 LQKENI. The CDR3 region has the DNA TGTGCCAGCTCACTACGTTCCCTTACCCAAGGGACTAGCAATGAGCAGTTCTTC. Translation gives CASSLRSLTQGTSNEQFF.

The rearrangement links TRBV5-4 to TRBJ1-3, with 7 bases lining up with TRBD1. Germline assignment: CDR1 SGHNT and CDR2 YYREEE (reference sequence). V was pared by 2 bases and J by 0 bases, with 2 bases of the junction left unmatched. The CDR3 totals 15 residues. The CDR3 nucleotides are TGTGCCAGCAGCTTTCCAGGGGGCTCTGGAAACACCATATATTTT. Translation gives CASSFPGGSGNTIYF.

The rearrangement joins TRBV28 to TRBJ2-5; 7 nucleotides align to TRBD2. The CDR3 extends over 17 amino acids. The J segment lost 5 bases and the V segment lost 3 bases, leaving 15 bases of the junction unmatched. The V gene's germline CDR1 is MDHEN and CDR2 SYDVKM. The CDR3 DNA sequence: TGTGCCAGCAGTTTCTTCGTGGGAGGGTTGGATGAGGAGACCCAGTACTTC. Its protein product is CASSFFVGGLDEETQYF.

The CDR3 DNA sequence: TGTGCCAGCAGTTACCGTGAGGGTTCCTACGAGCAGTACTTC. It is translated as CASSYREGSYEQYF. The chain combines TRBV6-5 with TRBJ2-7; perhaps TRBD2 as D (5 bases). The V end was cut by 2 bases, the J end by 1 base, with 9 bases between. This CDR3 spans 14 amino acids. Germline V gene sequence: CDR1 MNHEY, CDR2 SVGAGI.

This sequence joins TRBV5-1 and TRBJ2-2; D might be TRBD1 (6 bases). Trimming pared 4 bases from V and 1 base from J, leaving 11 bases between. From germline, CDR1 is SGHRS and CDR2 YFSETQ. This CDR3 contains 15 residues. CDR3 residues: CASSPTTGNTGELFF. Here the CDR3 DNA reads TGCGCCAGCAGCCCTACGACAGGGAACACCGGGGAGCTGTTTTTT.

The gene calls are TRBV7-9 and TRBJ2-4, with 11 bases aligning to TRBD1. Germline CDR1 is SEHNR and CDR2 is FQNEAQ (reference sequence). CDR3 length equals 12 residues. Trimming took 9 bases from V and 6 from J; bases not matched to a gene: 1. Here the CDR3 reads CASGTGGNIQYF. The CDR3, as DNA: TGTGCCAGTGGGACAGGGGGAAACATTCAGTACTTC.

The gene calls are TRBV5-1 and TRBJ2-7; TRBD1 matches at 9 bases. The CDR3 extends over 18 amino acids. Germline CDR1 and CDR2: SGHRS and YFSETQ. The V and J ends lost 2 bases and 5 bases, in that order; junction bases with no gene match: 17. The CDR3 DNA is TGCGCCAGCAGCTTAAAATCGAAGGAAACAGGGGGCTCGGACGAGCAGTACTTC. The encoded protein is CASSLKSKETGGSDEQYF. Supplemented by reference TRBV5-1 and TRBJ2-7, the full variable domain reads KAGVTQTPRYLIKTRGQQVTLSCSPISGHRSVSWYQQTPGQGLQFLFEYFSETQRNKGNFPGRFSGRQFSNSRSEMNVSTLELGDSALYLCASSLKSKETGGSDEQYFGPGTRLTVT.

V usage is TRBV28 and J usage is TRBJ2-7; D might be TRBD2 (6 bases). Trimming took off 7 bases at V and 6 bases at J, with 22 bases between the two ends. Germline-derived CDR1 and CDR2 are MDHEN and SYDVKM. CDR3 length: 15 amino acids. The CDR3 DNA reads as TGTGCCAGCATGTCTTCGGGGGTAGGGATCGCCGAGCAGTACTTC. It is translated as CASMSSGVGIAEQYF.

This sequence joins TRBV28 and TRBJ2-7; 11 bases fit TRBD2. CDR1 and CDR2 from the germline V gene are MDHEN and SYDVKM. The CDR3 runs to 14 residues. The J segment lost 3 bases and the V segment lost 9 bases, leaving 7 bases of the junction unmatched. The CDR3 sequence: CASGLLAGVYEQYF. The CDR3 DNA sequence: TGTGCCAGTGGGTTACTAGCGGGAGTCTACGAGCAGTACTTC.

This chain uses TRBV5-1 with TRBJ2-7; 7 bases align to TRBD1. Looked up from germline, CDR1 is SGHRS and CDR2 is YFSETQ. The CDR3 consists of 13 residues. Trimming removed 7 bases from V and 5 bases from J; junction bases left unmatched: 9. The DNA for the CDR3 is TGCGCCAGCGGAGTGTTAGGGGGCAACGAGCAGTACTTC. This gives the protein CASGVLGGNEQYF.

The V gene is TRBV21-1, the J gene TRBJ2-5. TRBV21-1 is a pseudogene segment. The CDR3 is 13 amino acids. Here the CDR3 reads CASSKKLKETQYF. Here the CDR3 DNA reads TGTGCCAGCAGCAAGAAGTTAAAAGAGACCCAGTACTTC.

In this sample, this clone turned up once. The chain employs TRBV19 and TRBJ2-3; TRBD1 or TRBD2 may be the D gene (6 bases each). The CDR3 runs to 14 residues. The V end was cut by 3 bases, the J end by 5 bases, with 12 bases between. Germline V lookup: CDR1 LNHDA, CDR2 SQIVND (reference sequence). The CDR3 nucleotides are TGTGCCAGTAGTATCGCCGGGGGCGGAGATACGCAGTATTTT. As protein: CASSIAGGGDTQYF.